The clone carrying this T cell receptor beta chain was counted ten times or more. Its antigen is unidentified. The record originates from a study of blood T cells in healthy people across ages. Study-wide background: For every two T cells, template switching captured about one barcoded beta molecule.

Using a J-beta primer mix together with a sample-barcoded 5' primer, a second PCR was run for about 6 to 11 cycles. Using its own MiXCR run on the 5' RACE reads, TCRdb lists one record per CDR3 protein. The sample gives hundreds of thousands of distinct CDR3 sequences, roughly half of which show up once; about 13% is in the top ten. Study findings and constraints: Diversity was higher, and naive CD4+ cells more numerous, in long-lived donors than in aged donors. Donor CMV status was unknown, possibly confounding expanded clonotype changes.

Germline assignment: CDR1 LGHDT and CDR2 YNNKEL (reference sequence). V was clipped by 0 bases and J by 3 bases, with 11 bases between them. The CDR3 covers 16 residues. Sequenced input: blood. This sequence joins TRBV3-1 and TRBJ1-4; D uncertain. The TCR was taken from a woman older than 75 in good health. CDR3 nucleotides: TGTGCCAGCAGCCAAGATAGGAGATGGGCTAATGAAAAACTGTTTTTT. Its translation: CASSQDRRWANEKLFF.